Listed below are T cell receptor beta chains from one sample, sequenced in a study of early T cells in non-severe SARS-CoV-2 infection. TCRdb redid the calling of the 5' RACE reads with MiXCR, one entry per CDR3 protein. The data contain about 69,000 distinct CDR3 sequences, 9.5% of them seen just once; the ten biggest clones take up roughly 6%. The sequencing input was whole blood. The receptors derive from an adult who was a healthcare worker with PCR-confirmed SARS-CoV-2 infection or an uninfected control (not recorded which). Each CDR3 is given with its conserved first and last residue. A D gene is named only where the DNA matches it firmly. The listing skips clone size in some rows; elsewhere it reads once, few, many or a size class.

J: TRBJ2-3; size: NA; V: TRBV12-3/TRBV12-4; D: TRBD1; CDR3: CASSLGDRDTDTQYF; DNA: TGTGCCAGCAGTTTAGGGGACAGGGACACAGATACGCAGTATTTT
J: TRBJ1-4; size: many; V: TRBV9; D: NA; CDR3: CASSVELGEKLFF; DNA: TGTGCCAGCAGCGTAGAATTGGGCGAAAAACTGTTTTTT
J: TRBJ2-5; size: NA; V: TRBV4-3; D: NA; CDR3: CASSRNSAQETQYF; DNA: TGCGCCAGCTCCCGTAATAGCGCACAAGAGACCCAGTACTTC
J: TRBJ1-2; size: few; V: TRBV19; D: TRBD1; CDR3: CASSMLTGDYGYTF; DNA: TGTGCCAGTAGTATGCTGACAGGGGACTATGGCTACACCTTC
J: TRBJ2-1; size: NA; V: TRBV11-3; D: NA; CDR3: CASSLGMNEQFF; DNA: TGTGCCAGCAGCTTAGGAATGAATGAGCAGTTCTTC
J: TRBJ2-5; size: many; V: TRBV12-3/TRBV12-4; D: NA; CDR3: CASSLFRGPEKETQYF; DNA: TGTGCCAGCAGTTTATTCCGGGGGCCAGAGAAGGAGACCCAGTACTTC
J: TRBJ1-1; size: NA; V: TRBV14; D: NA; CDR3: CGSSQVIGYRGAFF; DNA: TGTGGCAGCAGCCAAGTAATCGGGTACCGGGGAGCTTTCTTT
J: TRBJ1-6; size: few; V: TRBV27; D: NA; CDR3: CASTWSGANNSPLHF; DNA: TGTGCCAGTACGTGGTCGGGGGCTAATAATTCACCCCTCCACTTT
J: TRBJ2-1; size: NA; V: TRBV29-1; D: NA; CDR3: CSVEDFEGIEQFF; DNA: TGCAGCGTTGAAGATTTTGAGGGTATTGAGCAGTTCTTC
J: TRBJ1-1; size: few; V: TRBV25-1; D: NA; CDR3: CASSEGSDTEAFF; DNA: TGTGCCAGCAGTGAAGGCAGTGACACTGAAGCTTTCTTT
J: TRBJ2-1; size: medium-sized; V: TRBV30; D: NA; CDR3: CAWSVLRGNEQFF; DNA: TGTGCCTGGAGTGTACTCAGGGGCAATGAGCAGTTCTTC
J: TRBJ1-5; size: NA; V: TRBV6-1; D: NA; CDR3: CASRIQFNQPQHF; DNA: TGTGCCAGCAGGATACAGTTCAATCAGCCCCAGCATTTT
J: TRBJ2-1; size: few; V: TRBV5-6; D: TRBD2; CDR3: CASSSLAGRYNEQFF; DNA: TGTGCCAGCAGCTCGCTAGCGGGGCGGTACAATGAGCAGTTCTTC
J: TRBJ2-2; size: few; V: TRBV27; D: NA; CDR3: CASRKGFMNTGELFF; DNA: TGTGCCAGCAGAAAGGGTTTCATGAACACCGGGGAGCTGTTTTTT
J: TRBJ1-1; size: many; V: TRBV6-2/TRBV6-3; D: NA; CDR3: CASSQAGVNTEAFF; DNA: TGTGCCAGCAGTCAAGCGGGGGTGAACACTGAAGCTTTCTTT
J: TRBJ1-4; size: NA; V: TRBV19; D: NA; CDR3: CASRVGLSTNEKLFF; DNA: TGTGCCAGTAGAGTGGGCCTCTCAACTAATGAAAAACTGTTTTTT
J: TRBJ2-7; size: many; V: TRBV3-1; D: NA; CDR3: CASSQDAGPQSYEQYF; DNA: TGTGCCAGCAGCCAAGACGCGGGACCCCAATCCTACGAGCAGTACTTC
J: TRBJ2-3; size: NA; V: TRBV5-1; D: TRBD2; CDR3: CASSQTSGGQHTQYF; DNA: TGCGCCAGCAGCCAAACTAGCGGGGGGCAACATACGCAGTATTTT
J: TRBJ2-6; size: few; V: TRBV11-1; D: NA; CDR3: CASSPDRPSGANVLTF; DNA: TGTGCCAGCAGTCCGGACAGACCCTCTGGGGCCAACGTCCTGACTTTC
J: TRBJ1-1; size: many; V: TRBV10-1; D: TRBD1; CDR3: CASSPGQMNTEAFF; DNA: TGCGCCAGCTCCCCGGGACAGATGAACACTGAAGCTTTCTTT
J: TRBJ1-1; size: many; V: TRBV3-1; D: NA; CDR3: CASSLTATRVTEAFF; DNA: TGTGCCAGCAGCCTCACCGCCACAAGGGTAACTGAAGCTTTCTTT
J: TRBJ1-2; size: NA; V: TRBV7-6; D: NA; CDR3: CASSLTGQGNGYTF; DNA: TGTGCCAGCAGCTTAACCGGGCAAGGAAATGGCTACACCTTC
J: TRBJ2-3; size: few; V: TRBV29-1; D: NA; CDR3: CSVATVTDTQYF; DNA: TGCAGCGTAGCGACAGTAACAGATACGCAGTATTTT
J: TRBJ2-1; size: many; V: TRBV6-5; D: TRBD2; CDR3: CASSYLGLAGAGYNEQFF; DNA: TGTGCCAGCAGTTACTTGGGACTAGCGGGAGCAGGCTACAATGAGCAGTTCTTC
J: TRBJ2-7; size: many; V: TRBV3-1; D: TRBD2; CDR3: CASSQTGGPYEQYF; DNA: TGTGCCAGCAGCCAGACGGGGGGACCCTACGAGCAGTACTTC
J: TRBJ2-3; size: NA; V: TRBV7-9; D: TRBD2; CDR3: CASIPTSGRRNSTDTQYF; DNA: TGTGCCAGCATCCCGACTAGCGGGAGAAGAAATAGCACAGATACGCAGTATTTT
J: TRBJ2-7; size: few; V: TRBV7-2; D: NA; CDR3: CASSSTRELQYF; DNA: TGTGCCAGCAGCTCCACCCGGGAATTACAGTACTTC
J: TRBJ1-5; size: NA; V: TRBV10-3; D: NA; CDR3: CAIRSHSNQPQHF; DNA: TGTGCCATCAGAAGCCATAGCAATCAGCCCCAGCATTTT
J: TRBJ1-1; size: NA; V: TRBV20-1; D: TRBD1; CDR3: CSAVQGPNEAFF; DNA: TGCAGTGCAGTACAGGGGCCGAATGAAGCTTTCTTT
J: TRBJ1-1; size: NA; V: TRBV20-1; D: NA; CDR3: CSAKGGMNTEAFF; DNA: TGCAGTGCTAAAGGGGGAATGAACACTGAAGCTTTCTTT
J: TRBJ2-4; size: few; V: TRBV20-1; D: TRBD2; CDR3: CSARWTSGGDLAKNIQYF; DNA: TGCAGTGCTAGGTGGACTAGCGGGGGTGACCTAGCCAAAAACATTCAGTACTTC
J: TRBJ1-6; size: few; V: TRBV20-1; D: NA; CDR3: CSARGAAASPLHF; DNA: TGCAGTGCTAGAGGGGCGGCGGCATCACCCCTCCACTTT
J: TRBJ1-6; size: few; V: TRBV27; D: NA; CDR3: CASSLWIYNSPLHF; DNA: TGTGCCAGCAGTTTATGGATATATAATTCACCCCTCCACTTT
J: TRBJ2-7; size: many; V: TRBV7-6; D: TRBD2; CDR3: CASSLSFGGKNEQYF; DNA: TGTGCCAGCAGCTTATCTTTCGGGGGGAAGAACGAGCAGTACTTC
J: TRBJ2-1; size: few; V: TRBV18; D: NA; CDR3: CASSPRDTISYNEQFF; DNA: TGTGCCAGCTCACCCCGGGACACCATTTCCTACAATGAGCAGTTCTTC
J: TRBJ1-1; size: NA; V: TRBV11-2; D: NA; CDR3: CASSPSTEAFF; DNA: TGTGCCAGCAGTCCAAGCACTGAAGCTTTCTTT
J: TRBJ2-5; size: many; V: TRBV11-2; D: NA; CDR3: CASSYSGTPETQYF; DNA: TGTGCCAGCAGCTACTCCGGGACACCCGAGACCCAGTACTTC
J: TRBJ1-5; size: NA; V: TRBV5-5; D: TRBD1; CDR3: CASSLDWDRSNQPQHF; DNA: TGTGCCAGCAGCTTGGACTGGGACAGGAGCAATCAGCCCCAGCATTTT
J: TRBJ1-5; size: NA; V: TRBV10-3; D: NA; CDR3: CASMPGGNNNQPQHF; DNA: TGTGCCAGCATGCCCGGGGGAAACAACAATCAGCCCCAGCATTTT